The 27 T cell receptor beta chains presented below share a single source sample, sequenced in a study of tumour-infiltrating T cells in Burkitt lymphoma. Profiled with immunoSEQ multiplex PCR; TCRdb holds only in-frame clones, not every one. Of thousands of clones listed, roughly 17% are singletons. Sequencing was performed on tumor tissue. These receptors all come from a human donor with diffuse large B-cell lymphoma.

This clone was observed a few times. The J gene is TRBJ2-5, the V gene TRBV28; D might be TRBD1 (5 bases). The germline V and J ends were trimmed by 3 bases and 2 bases, with 10 bases remaining between them. Germline CDR1 is MDHEN and CDR2 is SYDVKM. The CDR3 is 14 amino acids. The CDR3 is CASSFGATQETQYF. The DNA of the CDR3 is TGTGCCAGCAGTTTTGGGGCTACACAAGAGACCCAGTACTTC.

There are a few counts of this clone. J is TRBJ1-1 and V is TRBV28; D gene ambiguous. The V end lost 3 bases, the J end lost 0 bases, and 8 bases lay between the germline ends. Germline loops: CDR1 MDHEN, CDR2 SYDVKM. The length of the CDR3 is 14 residues. CDR3 sequence reads: CASSLWPMNTEAFF. In nucleotides, the CDR3 is TGTGCCAGCAGTTTGTGGCCGATGAACACTGAAGCTTTCTTT.

V gene TRBV11-2 combines with J gene TRBJ1-1; D not certain. V was shortened by 8 bases and J by 1 base, with 17 bases between the two germline ends. CDR3 size: 15 residues. CDR1 and CDR2 (germline): SGHAT, FQNNGV. CDR3 amino acids: CASFRTITRNTEAFF. The CDR3 DNA is TGTGCCAGCTTCCGGACCATTACCCGGAACACTGAAGCTTTCTTT. Variable domain in full (rest from reference TRBV11-2 and TRBJ1-1): EAGVAQSPRYKIIEKRQSVAFWCNPISGHATLYWYQQILGQGPKLLIQFQNNGVVDDSQLPKDRFSAERLKGVDSTLKIQPAKLEDSAVYLCASFRTITRNTEAFFGQGTRLTVV.

This clone appeared a few times. Here the CDR3 DNA reads TGTGCCAGCAGCTTCGGAGGTCCCTCCTACGAGCAGTACTTC. Its translation is CASSFGGPSYEQYF. The gene calls are TRBV7-2 and TRBJ2-7; D might be TRBD2 (5 bases). The CDR3 is 14 amino acids. The V and J ends lost 3 bases and 0 bases respectively, with 9 bases between them. The V gene's germline CDR1 is SGHTA and CDR2 FQGNSA. The full variable domain, with the rest looked up from reference TRBV7-2 and TRBJ2-7, is GAGVSQSPSNKVTEKGKDVELRCDPISGHTALYWYRQSLGQGLEFLIYFQGNSAPDKSGLPSDRFSAERTGGSVSTLTIQRTQQEDSAVYLCASSFGGPSYEQYFGPGTRLTVT.

This chain uses TRBV14 with TRBJ2-2; tentative D call: TRBD1 (5 bases). CDR3 length: 17 residues. Trimming pared 1 base from V and 6 bases from J, leaving 18 bases between. The V gene's germline CDR1 is SGHDN and CDR2 FVKESK. The CDR3 nucleotides read TGTGCCAGCAGCCAAGTTTACGGCTCAGGGCTTTCCGGGGAGCTGTTTTTT. Its protein is CASSQVYGSGLSGELFF.

This clone was seen more than once but under ten times. The chain uses TRBV19 and TRBJ1-1; 8 positions agree with TRBD1. Germline lookup yields CDR1 LNHDA and CDR2 SQIVND (reference sequence). The CDR3 runs 16 residues. V was clipped by 3 bases and J by 1 base; unmatched bases: 7. DNA of the CDR3: TGTGCCAGTAGTATCAGGGGGCTCGGATGGAACACTGAAGCTTTCTTT. The encoded protein is CASSIRGLGWNTEAFF.

This clone showed up just a few times. The chain combines TRBV27 with TRBJ2-1, with TRBD1 matching 7 bases. The germline gives CDR1 MNHEY, CDR2 SMNVEV (reference sequence). With V trimmed by 5 bases and J by 4 bases, 5 bases remained unmatched. There are 14 residues in the CDR3. This CDR3 reads CASSPWTGYNEQFF. In DNA form, the CDR3 reads TGTGCCAGCAGTCCGTGGACAGGATACAATGAGCAGTTCTTC.

The J gene is TRBJ1-1, the V gene TRBV5-1; D perhaps matches TRBD1 (5 bases). V was shortened by 0 bases and J by 6 bases, with 18 bases between the two germline ends. Germline V CDR1 and CDR2: SGHRS, YFSETQ. This CDR3 has 16 residues. CDR3 DNA sequence: TGCGCCAGCAGCTTGGATGAGGGACGGGTAAACGCTGAAGCTTTCTTT. Its protein is CASSLDEGRVNAEAFF.

This sequence joins TRBV27 and TRBJ2-5; 9 positions agree with TRBD1. CDR1 and CDR2 (germline): MNHEY, SMNVEV (reference sequence). After removal of 3 bases from V and 5 bases from J, the junction contained 7 bases not matched to a gene. The CDR3 contains 15 residues. The CDR3: CASSFGTGYGETQYF. Here the CDR3 DNA reads TGTGCCAGCAGTTTCGGGACAGGGTATGGGGAGACCCAGTACTTC.

The chain links TRBV11-2 to TRBJ2-7, with 10 bases that match TRBD1. Germline CDR1 reads SGHAT; CDR2 reads FQNNGV. The CDR3 has 13 residues. J lost 5 bases, V lost 4 bases, and 2 bases had no gene match. For the CDR3, the DNA is TGTGCCAGCAGCTGGGGACAGGGGAACGAGCAGTACTTC. It specifies CASSWGQGNEQYF. Full variable domain (missing parts from reference TRBV11-2 and TRBJ2-7): EAGVAQSPRYKIIEKRQSVAFWCNPISGHATLYWYQQILGQGPKLLIQFQNNGVVDDSQLPKDRFSAERLKGVDSTLKIQPAKLEDSAVYLCASSWGQGNEQYFGPGTRLTVT.

This rearrangement joins TRBV6-6 to TRBJ2-3; tentative D call: TRBD1 (7 bases). The CDR3 sequence is 16 residues long. Looked up from germline, CDR1 is MNHNY and CDR2 is SVGAGI (reference sequence). V lost 2 bases and J lost 1, with 13 bases in between. The CDR3 bases are TGTGCCAGCAGTTACCTTATCAGGGGGGGCACAGATACGCAGTATTTT. Translated, it gives CASSYLIRGGTDTQYF.

This clone has more than one count but fewer than ten. This chain links TRBV19 with TRBJ2-2; D is possibly TRBD1 (5 bases). Trimming removed 9 bases from V and 8 bases from J, with 22 bases in between. The CDR3 consists of 15 residues. Germline V lookup: CDR1 LNHDA, CDR2 SQIVND (reference sequence). The CDR3: CASLTKGLGSGELFF. The CDR3 coding sequence is TGTGCCAGCTTGACGAAGGGGTTAGGGTCTGGGGAGCTGTTTTTT. Based on the CDR3 plus reference TRBV19 and TRBJ2-2, the full variable domain is DGGITQSPKYLFRKEGQNVTLSCEQNLNHDAMYWYRQDPGQGLRLIYYSQIVNDFQKGDIAEGYSVSREKKESFPLTVTSAQKNPTAFYLCASLTKGLGSGELFFGEGSRLTVL.

The V gene is TRBV21-1, the J gene TRBJ2-1. TRBV21-1 is shown as a pseudogene. This CDR3 has 12 amino acids. The CDR3, as DNA: TGTTATTTCGCGTCCTTGGGTTGGGAGCAGTTCTTC. It is translated as CYFASLGWEQFF.

This clone has just a few counts. This chain uses TRBV7-3 with TRBJ2-5; TRBD1 aligns across 7 bases. In germline, CDR1 is SGHTA, CDR2 FQGTGA. The junction had 11 bases not matched to a gene; V was cut back by 5 bases and J by 5 bases. The CDR3 runs 15 residues. The CDR3 nucleotides read TGTGCCAGCAGCCAGCAACAACAGGGGCGGGAGACCCAGTACTTC. The encoded protein is CASSQQQQGRETQYF. Filled out from reference TRBV7-3 and TRBJ2-5, the complete variable domain reads GAGVSQTPSNKVTEKGKYVELRCDPISGHTALYWYRQSLGQGPEFLIYFQGTGAADDSGLPNDRFFAVRPEGSVSTLKIQRTERGDSAVYLCASSQQQQGRETQYFGPGTRLLVL.

There are a few counts of this clone. The chain links TRBV7-2 to TRBJ2-7; D gene unclear. CDR1 and CDR2 from the germline V gene are SGHTA and FQGNSA. The CDR3 has 17 amino acids. V lost 2 bases to trimming and J lost 0 bases, with 17 bases between them. The CDR3 sequence: CASSLHPPGSGSYEQYF. CDR3 DNA: TGTGCCAGCAGCTTACATCCCCCCGGTTCGGGCTCCTACGAGCAGTACTTC.

This sequence joins TRBV27 and TRBJ1-1; D ambiguous. CDR1 MNHEY and CDR2 SMNVEV come from the germline V gene (reference sequence). V was pared by 7 bases and J by 5 bases, with 20 bases between. The CDR3 runs 15 residues. The CDR3, as DNA: TGTGCCAGCAATACATATCCCCCGCGGGATACTGAAGCTTTCTTT. It specifies CASNTYPPRDTEAFF.

The chain joins TRBV28 to TRBJ2-3; 8 bases match TRBD2. V trimming: 7 bases; J trimming: 5 bases; junction bases outside the gene matches: 14. The germline CDR1 and CDR2 sequences are MDHEN and SYDVKM. The CDR3 spans 16 residues. Here the CDR3 reads CASTHPTGGGLDTQYF. Written as DNA, the CDR3 is TGTGCCAGCACCCACCCCACGGGAGGGGGGCTAGATACGCAGTATTTT. The entire variable domain, with the rest obtained from reference TRBV28 and TRBJ2-3, is as follows: DVKVTQSSRYLVKRTGEKVFLECVQDMDHENMFWYRQDPGLGLRLIYFSYDVKMKEKGDIPEGYSVSREKKERFSLILESASTNQTSMYLCASTHPTGGGLDTQYFGPGTRLTVL.

This clone was found a few times. The CDR3, as DNA: TGTGCCAGCAGTGAATGGGCTAGCGGTACCTACAATGAGCAGTTCTTC. It translates to CASSEWASGTYNEQFF. The chain employs TRBV6-1 and TRBJ2-1; 7 bases align to TRBD2. V shed 2 bases, J shed 2 bases, and the junction held 6 bases outside the gene matches. The CDR3 runs 16 residues. CDR1 and CDR2 (germline): MNHNS, SASEGT.

The chain uses TRBV5-4 and TRBJ2-7; TRBD1 matches 12 bases. Germline V gene sequence: CDR1 SGHNT, CDR2 YYREEE (reference sequence). V lost 0 bases and J lost 6; bases outside the gene matches: 7. The CDR3 totals 16 residues. CDR3 residues: CASSLGGTGGFGEQYF. In DNA form, the CDR3 reads TGTGCCAGCAGCTTGGGGGGGACAGGGGGCTTTGGCGAGCAGTACTTC.

Here the CDR3 reads CASSDSLGANVLTF. CDR3 in DNA: TGTGCCAGCAGTGACTCTTTGGGGGCCAACGTCCTGACTTTC. The rearrangement joins TRBV2 to TRBJ2-6; no reliable D call. Deletions cut 3 bases from V and 4 bases from J, with 7 bases between. The germline V gene has CDR1 SNHLY and CDR2 FYNNEI. CDR3 length: 14 amino acids.

This chain joins TRBV7-9 and TRBJ1-3, with 8 nucleotides matching TRBD1. The CDR3 runs 18 residues. CDR1 is SEHNR, CDR2 FQNEAQ, per germline (reference sequence). Germline trimming cut 5 bases from V and 0 bases from J; bases unmatched to any gene: 12. The chain's CDR3 is CASSQIGQGIYSGNTIYF. CDR3 nucleotides: TGTGCCAGCAGCCAGATAGGACAGGGAATCTACTCTGGAAACACCATATATTTT.

This rearrangement joins TRBV28 to TRBJ2-5; a weak D match, TRBD2 (5 bases). There are 14 residues in the CDR3. Germline V gives CDR1 MDHEN, CDR2 SYDVKM. V was cut by 1 base and J by 2 bases, with 8 bases left in between. CDR3 in DNA: TGTGCCAGCAGTTTATACCCGGGGCAAGAGACCCAGTACTTC. Protein: CASSLYPGQETQYF.

The rearrangement joins TRBV28 to TRBJ2-3; maybe TRBD2 (6 bases). V gave up 5 bases and J gave up 6 bases, with 12 bases separating them. CDR1 and CDR2 (germline): MDHEN, SYDVKM. The CDR3 totals 13 residues. The CDR3 sequence: CASSKVGRDTQYF. CDR3 sequence (DNA): TGTGCCAGCAGTAAGGTAGGGAGGGATACGCAGTATTTT.

There are a few counts of this clone. CDR3 loop: CASSLGDLLGNEQFF. CDR3 nucleotide sequence: TGCGCCAGCAGCTTAGGGGACCTCCTGGGGAATGAGCAGTTCTTC. The chain is built from TRBV5-1 and TRBJ2-1, with D perhaps TRBD1 or TRBD2 (5 bases each). Trimming took off 2 bases at V and 7 bases at J, with 16 bases between the two ends. The CDR3 totals 15 residues. Germline lookup yields CDR1 SGHRS and CDR2 YFSETQ.

The chain employs TRBV7-9 and TRBJ1-5; the D is unclear. Trimming cost V 5 bases and J 1 base, with 9 bases left between them. Germline lookup yields CDR1 SEHNR and CDR2 FQNEAQ (reference sequence). This CDR3 is built from 14 residues. This CDR3 is CASSGDGSNQPQHF. The DNA of the CDR3 is TGTGCCAGCAGCGGTGACGGGAGCAATCAGCCCCAGCATTTT.

This clone appeared a few times. The chain employs TRBV10-3 and TRBJ1-1; TRBD1 matches 10 bases. V was clipped by 6 bases and J by 4 bases; unmatched bases: 5. CDR3 length: 14 amino acids. CDR1 is ENHRY and CDR2 is SYGVKD in the germline V gene. CDR3 DNA sequence: TGTGCCATCAGGACAGGGGGCTTGGGCACTGAAGCTTTCTTT. It encodes CAIRTGGLGTEAFF.

Points on this clone: Other DNA sequences in this sample translate to the same CDR3. The V and J genes are TRBV2 and TRBJ2-7; 10 bases are shared with TRBD1. The ends lost 6 bases at V and 2 bases at J; junction bases unmatched: 1. The CDR3 has 13 residues. The germline V gene encodes CDR1 SNHLY and CDR2 FYNNEI. The CDR3 loop reads CASRGQGPYEQYF. Here the CDR3 DNA reads TGTGCCAGCAGGGGACAGGGGCCCTACGAGCAGTACTTC.